Following are 32 T cell receptor beta chains from one sample sequenced in a study of CXCR3-negative and CXCR3-positive naive CD8 T cells. All TRB cDNA libraries came from 5' RACE performed with UMI labels. Each CDR3 protein gets one entry in TCRdb, which reprocessed the 5' RACE reads and gives no DNA. This sample's clone table lists fewer than 10,000 distinct CDR3 sequences. Sequencing input: naive CXCR3- CD8+ T cells from blood. Specified subset: CD45RO-CCR7+CD27+CD95- naive CD8+ T cells lacking CXCR3 (TNR3-). These receptor sequences come from a human donor in good health. Some clones in this sample may be carry-over from other donors' samples.

The chain uses TRBV5-4 and TRBJ2-3. Per germline, CDR1 SGHNT and CDR2 YYREEE (reference sequence). The CDR3 covers 14 residues. The CDR3 protein is CASSLVPSADTQYF. Full variable domain (missing parts from reference TRBV5-4 and TRBJ2-3): ETGVTQSPTHLIKTRGQQVTLRCSSQSGHNTVSWYQQALGQGPQFIFQYYREEENGRGNFPPRFSGLQFPNYSSELNVNALELDDSALYLCASSLVPSADTQYFGPGTRLTVL.

The genes are TRBV29-1 and TRBJ2-5; the D call from TCRdb, TRBD1, cannot be confirmed without DNA. The germline CDR1 and CDR2 sequences are SQVTM and ANQGSEA. The CDR3 runs to 13 residues. CDR3 loop: CSVHQTGKETQYF.

V and J are TRBV7-9 and TRBJ2-2; with no DNA, the TCRdb D assignment of TRBD2 cannot be verified. The CDR3 is 17 amino acids. In germline, CDR1 is SEHNR, CDR2 FQNEAQ (reference sequence). CDR3 protein: CASSPREAGRSAGELFF.

The CDR3 sequence is CSVELWTGDRGYGYTF. The chain is built from TRBV29-1 and TRBJ1-2; the D call from TCRdb, TRBD1, cannot be confirmed without DNA. Per germline, CDR1 SQVTM and CDR2 ANQGSEA. The CDR3 spans 16 residues.

The rearrangement uses TRBV25-1 and TRBJ1-1; absent DNA, TCRdb's TRBD1 call cannot be checked. Germline-derived CDR1 and CDR2 are MGHDK and SYGVNS. This CDR3 comprises 15 residues. The CDR3 protein is CASSEQAGVITEAFF.

The chain joins TRBV29-1 to TRBJ1-1. This CDR3 comprises 12 residues. Germline V gives CDR1 SQVTM, CDR2 ANQGSEA. This CDR3 is CSVEAANTEAFF.

By frequency, this clonotype is medium-sized. J is TRBJ2-7 and V is TRBV5-5; TCRdb lists TRBD2, though no DNA is available to test this call. The CDR3 is 12 amino acids. Germline loops: CDR1 SGHKS, CDR2 YYEKEE (reference sequence). CDR3 residues: CASSLVDEGQYF. Variable domain in full (rest from reference TRBV5-5 and TRBJ2-7): DAGVTQSPTHLIKTRGQQVTLRCSPISGHKSVSWYQQVLGQGPQFIFQYYEKEERGRGNFPDRFSARQFPNYSSELNVNALLLGDSALYLCASSLVDEGQYFGPGTRLTVT.

This clonotype is called medium-sized (0.01 to 0.1%) based on its frequency. The chain has TRBV7-6 and TRBJ1-5. Per germline, CDR1 SGHVS and CDR2 FNYEAQ. CDR3 length equals 15 residues. CDR3 protein: CASSLAAGSNQPQHF.

J is TRBJ2-1 and V is TRBV3-1; TCRdb calls TRBD2, which cannot be checked without DNA. The CDR3 is 16 residues long. The germline CDR1 and CDR2 sequences are LGHDT and YNNKEL (reference sequence). Here the CDR3 reads CASSQDGLARYNQQFF.

J is TRBJ2-1 and V is TRBV9; TCRdb's D call, TRBD1, is unchecked because there is no DNA. Germline CDR1 and CDR2: SGDLS and YYNGEE. The CDR3 runs 15 residues. The CDR3 sequence: CASSVVGAGTGEQFF. Variable domain in full (rest from reference TRBV9 and TRBJ2-1): DSGVTQTPKHLITATGQRVTLRCSPRSGDLSVYWYQQSLDQGLQFLIQYYNGEERAKGNILERFSAQQFPDLHSELNLSSLELGDSALYFCASSVVGAGTGEQFFGPGTRLTVL.

The genes are TRBV5-1 and TRBJ1-1; TCRdb calls TRBD1, which cannot be checked without DNA. The CDR3 loop spans 15 amino acids. Germline V lookup: CDR1 SGHRS, CDR2 YFSETQ. The CDR3 region is CASSFHESGFTEAFF. Full variable domain (remainder filled in from reference TRBV5-1 and TRBJ1-1): KAGVTQTPRYLIKTRGQQVTLSCSPISGHRSVSWYQQTPGQGLQFLFEYFSETQRNKGNFPGRFSGRQFSNSRSEMNVSTLELGDSALYLCASSFHESGFTEAFFGQGTRLTVV.

The chain joins TRBV20-1 to TRBJ2-1; TCRdb picks TRBD1, but there is no DNA to check that call. This CDR3 is built from 15 residues. Germline V gene data show CDR1 as DFQATT and CDR2 as SNEGSKA (reference sequence). The CDR3: CSASRQGATYNEQFF.

The chain couples TRBV28 to TRBJ1-3. Germline V gene sequence: CDR1 MDHEN, CDR2 SYDVKM. The CDR3 has 15 residues. CDR3 loop: CATHGPGRVGNTIHF.

The V gene is TRBV14, the J gene TRBJ2-7. The CDR3 contains 12 residues. Germline V CDR1 and CDR2: SGHDN, FVKESK. CDR3 loop: CASSQVVYEQYF.

This clonotype is identified as medium-sized from frequency. V and J are TRBV5-1 and TRBJ2-1; as DNA is missing, the TRBD2 call by TCRdb cannot be tested. This CDR3 has 14 amino acids. Germline assignment: CDR1 SGHRS and CDR2 YFSETQ. The CDR3: CASSLTSGSYEQFF.

The chain couples TRBV20-1 to TRBJ2-1. CDR1 and CDR2 (germline): DFQATT, SNEGSKA (reference sequence). The CDR3 has 13 amino acids. CDR3 amino acids: CSALLRERYEQFF.

In terms of frequency, this clonotype is medium-sized. The chain employs TRBV20-1 and TRBJ2-7; TCRdb's assignment of TRBD2 cannot be checked, as there is no DNA. CDR3 length: 15 residues. Per the germline V gene, CDR1 is DFQATT and CDR2 is SNEGSKA (reference sequence). This CDR3 reads CSAQNRGGFSYEQYF.

This chain links TRBV7-8 with TRBJ2-1; the D call of TRBD1 rests on TCRdb alone, since no DNA is present to check it. This CDR3 is 15 amino acids long. CDR1 and CDR2 from the germline V gene are SGHVS and FQNEAQ. CDR3: CASSPAGGSYNEQFF.

This chain connects TRBV3-1 to TRBJ2-5. CDR1 LGHDT and CDR2 YNNKEL come from the germline V gene (reference sequence). CDR3 length: 16 residues. CDR3 sequence reads: CASSQDFRMYQETQYF.

This clonotype is labeled medium-sized based on frequency. The CDR3 spells CASTTGSYGYTF. The chain employs TRBV19 and TRBJ1-2; with no DNA, the TCRdb D assignment of TRBD1 cannot be verified. Germline CDR1 LNHDA, CDR2 SQIVND (reference sequence). The CDR3 loop spans 12 amino acids. Drawing the rest from reference TRBV19 and TRBJ1-2, the complete variable domain is DGGITQSPKYLFRKEGQNVTLSCEQNLNHDAMYWYRQDPGQGLRLIYYSQIVNDFQKGDIAEGYSVSREKKESFPLTVTSAQKNPTAFYLCASTTGSYGYTFGSGTRLTVV.

This clonotype ranks as medium-sized (0.01 to 0.1%) in terms of frequency. V gene TRBV29-1 combines with J gene TRBJ2-7; TCRdb calls TRBD1, which cannot be checked without DNA. There are 14 residues in the CDR3. CDR1 SQVTM and CDR2 ANQGSEA come from the germline V gene. CDR3 protein: CSASGQASAYEQYF.

V gene TRBV12-5 combines with J gene TRBJ2-1; TCRdb names TRBD1, which stays unverified in the absence of DNA. The CDR3 contains 13 residues. The germline V gene has CDR1 LGHNT and CDR2 FRNRAP. CDR3 amino acids: CASGWGRNNEQFF.

Its frequency marks this clonotype as medium-sized. The chain links TRBV12-5 to TRBJ1-1; the TCRdb call, TRBD1, lacks DNA for checking. This CDR3 spans 12 amino acids. Germline V CDR1 and CDR2: LGHNT, FRNRAP. The CDR3 spells CASGHGTDQAFF.

V gene TRBV29-1 combines with J gene TRBJ1-2. Germline V gene data show CDR1 as SQVTM and CDR2 as ANQGSEA. The CDR3 runs 13 residues. The CDR3 sequence: CSVEGQGRYGYTF.

J is TRBJ1-3 and V is TRBV12-3 or TRBV12-4. The CDR3 extends over 13 amino acids. CDR3: CASTEGAGNTIYF.

Its frequency marks this clonotype as medium-sized (0.01 to 0.1%). This sequence joins TRBV5-5 and TRBJ2-1; the TRBD1 assignment by TCRdb is unverifiable without DNA. There are 17 residues in the CDR3. CDR1 SGHKS and CDR2 YYEKEE come from the germline V gene (reference sequence). Here the CDR3 reads CASSLRSPGPIDGEQFF. Full variable domain (missing parts from reference TRBV5-5 and TRBJ2-1): DAGVTQSPTHLIKTRGQQVTLRCSPISGHKSVSWYQQVLGQGPQFIFQYYEKEERGRGNFPDRFSARQFPNYSSELNVNALLLGDSALYLCASSLRSPGPIDGEQFFGPGTRLTVL.

CDR3 sequence: CSVGARRGTPYNEQFF. This chain links TRBV29-1 with TRBJ2-1; TCRdb's assignment of TRBD2 cannot be checked, as there is no DNA. The CDR3 runs to 16 residues. Germline V gene lookup returns CDR1 SQVTM and CDR2 ANQGSEA.

The chain carries TRBV29-1 and TRBJ1-2; the D call from TCRdb, TRBD1, cannot be confirmed without DNA. The length of the CDR3 is 13 residues. CDR1 SQVTM and CDR2 ANQGSEA come from the germline V gene. The CDR3 reads CSVDAGAHYGYTF.

In terms of frequency, this clonotype is medium-sized. This chain links TRBV29-1 with TRBJ2-7; TCRdb reports TRBD1, a call that lacks DNA to check it against. The CDR3 loop spans 12 amino acids. Per the germline V gene, CDR1 is SQVTM and CDR2 is ANQGSEA. The CDR3 is CSAGTGHDEQYF.

This rearrangement joins TRBV6-2 or TRBV6-3 to TRBJ2-1; the TCRdb call, TRBD2, lacks DNA for checking. This CDR3 region has 14 residues. The germline V gene has CDR1 MNHEY and CDR2 SVGEGT. The CDR3 is CASSLLADYNEQFF.

This clonotype is called medium-sized based on its frequency. The rearrangement joins TRBV4-1 to TRBJ1-6; TCRdb picks TRBD1, but there is no DNA to check that call. The germline CDR1 and CDR2 sequences are MGHRA and YSYEKL. The CDR3 sequence is 15 residues long. CDR3 amino acids: CASSYGTGNNSPLHF.

The chain carries TRBV7-8 and TRBJ2-7; TCRdb's D call of TRBD2 is untestable without DNA. Germline V gives CDR1 SGHVS, CDR2 FQNEAQ. The CDR3 totals 17 residues. This chain's CDR3 is CASSLEKRGLLRYEQYF.